The 16 T cell receptor beta chains listed next were all sequenced from one sample in a study of blood T cell repertoires in COVID-19 (dated by TCRdb to 2020 to 2022). The method behind the library was the immunoSEQ multiplex PCR assay. This is the immuneACCESS table as TCRdb keeps it, with only in-frame sequences that have V and J called. A part of the clones is gone; compared with another copy, unresolved V genes explain less than half, and the rest is unexplained. The sample data list around 300,000 clones, and 90% of these were observed just once. The ten largest clones capture about 1.7% of the sample. The sample taken for sequencing was PBMCs or T cells enriched from blood (not recorded which). These receptors were collected from a woman in her late teens or twenties with acute COVID-19.

The V gene is TRBV28, the J gene TRBJ1-3; D may be TRBD1 (5 bases). Germline V CDR1 and CDR2: MDHEN, SYDVKM. This CDR3 spans 14 amino acids. V lost 8 bases, J lost 4 bases, and 15 bases lay in between. CDR3 sequence: CASWGGASGNTIYF. CDR3 coding DNA: TGTGCCAGCTGGGGAGGGGCATCCGGAAACACCATATATTTT. Full variable domain (outside the CDR3, taken from reference TRBV28 and TRBJ1-3): DVKVTQSSRYLVKRTGEKVFLECVQDMDHENMFWYRQDPGLGLRLIYFSYDVKMKEKGDIPEGYSVSREKKERFSLILESASTNQTSMYLCASWGGASGNTIYFGEGSWLTVV.

The chain uses TRBV7-6 and TRBJ1-2; 11 bases are shared with TRBD1. CDR3 size: 17 residues. Trimming took 1 base from V and 3 from J; bases not matched to a gene: 7. Germline values: CDR1 SGHVS, CDR2 FNYEAQ. The CDR3 loop reads CASSLGTGGEVDYGYTF. The CDR3 DNA is TGTGCCAGCAGCTTAGGGACAGGGGGCGAGGTGGACTATGGCTACACCTTC.

The V and J genes are TRBV28 and TRBJ2-1; D gene uncertain. V was pared by 3 bases and J by 0 bases, with 9 bases between. The length of the CDR3 is 15 residues. From germline, CDR1 is MDHEN and CDR2 SYDVKM. The CDR3 spells CASSFFLASYNEQFF. The CDR3 DNA sequence: TGTGCCAGCAGTTTTTTTTTGGCCTCCTACAATGAGCAGTTCTTC.

The chain combines TRBV7-2 with TRBJ2-7, with TRBD2 identical over 8 bases. Germline trimming cut 2 bases from V and 0 bases from J; bases unmatched to any gene: 3. The CDR3 consists of 15 residues. Germline CDR1 reads SGHTA; CDR2 reads FQGNSA. For the CDR3, the DNA is TGTGCCAGCAGCTTACCGGGAGGGGGCTCCTACGAGCAGTACTTC. Translating gives CASSLPGGGSYEQYF. The full variable domain, in which reference TRBV7-2 and TRBJ2-7 provide the parts outside the CDR3, is GAGVSQSPSNKVTEKGKDVELRCDPISGHTALYWYRQSLGQGLEFLIYFQGNSAPDKSGLPSDRFSAERTGGSVSTLTIQRTQQEDSAVYLCASSLPGGGSYEQYFGPGTRLTVT.

The rearrangement joins TRBV5-5 to TRBJ1-2, with D perhaps matching TRBD1 (6 bases). Between the trimmed V and J ends, which lost 7 bases and 4 bases, there was a span of 17 bases. CDR1 is SGHKS, CDR2 YYEKEE, per germline (reference sequence). This CDR3 has 14 amino acids. CDR3 protein: CASRRPGGGYGYTF. CDR3 in DNA: TGTGCCAGCCGCCGGCCGGGGGGCGGCTATGGCTACACCTTC. The whole variable domain, remainder taken from reference TRBV5-5 and TRBJ1-2, is DAGVTQSPTHLIKTRGQQVTLRCSPISGHKSVSWYQQVLGQGPQFIFQYYEKEERGRGNFPDRFSARQFPNYSSELNVNALLLGDSALYLCASRRPGGGYGYTFGSGTRLTVV.

J is TRBJ2-7 and V is TRBV29-1; no clear D gene. The V end lost 2 bases, the J end lost 2 bases, and 7 bases lay between the germline ends. The CDR3 contains 12 residues. Germline V gene lookup returns CDR1 SQVTM and CDR2 ANQGSEA. For the CDR3, the DNA is TGCAGCGTTGAATTACGAGCCTACGAGCAGTACTTC. This gives the protein CSVELRAYEQYF.

This chain joins TRBV4-2 and TRBJ2-1, with 9 bases aligning to TRBD2. The CDR3 totals 15 residues. Germline V lookup: CDR1 LGHNA, CDR2 YNFKEQ. Trimming took 7 bases from V and 5 from J; bases not matched to a gene: 9. CDR3 amino acids: CASKRTSAINNEQFF. The DNA for the CDR3 is TGTGCCAGCAAGCGGACTAGCGCAATTAACAATGAGCAGTTCTTC.

This clone was recorded a few times. The chain's CDR3 is CASRSTAHYGYTF. CDR3 DNA: TGTGCCAGCCGGTCGACAGCCCACTATGGCTACACCTTC. The rearrangement uses TRBV12-3 or TRBV12-4 and TRBJ1-2; weak D call: TRBD1 (5 bases). This CDR3 region has 13 residues. Trimming shortened V by 8 bases and J by 3 bases, and 13 bases separated the two germline ends.

The J gene is TRBJ1-1, the V gene TRBV6-1; 7 bases fit TRBD1. Germline V CDR1 and CDR2: MNHNS, SASEGT. After removal of 5 bases from V and 4 bases from J, the junction contained 10 bases not matched to a gene. The CDR3 totals 15 residues. CDR3 region: CASSQRQGFSTEAFF. The DNA for the CDR3 is TGTGCCAGCAGTCAAAGACAGGGATTCAGCACTGAAGCTTTCTTT.

This chain joins TRBV7-9 and TRBJ2-7, with D maybe TRBD2 (5 bases). The germline V gene encodes CDR1 SEHNR and CDR2 FQNEAQ (reference sequence). This CDR3 comprises 14 residues. V was pared by 0 bases and J by 2 bases, with 8 bases between. The CDR3: CASSLALLAYEQYF. As DNA, the CDR3 is TGTGCCAGCAGCTTAGCGTTACTAGCCTACGAGCAGTACTTC.

The chain carries TRBV28 and TRBJ2-6; D gene ambiguous. V shed 2 bases and J shed 3 bases, with 5 bases lying between them. The CDR3 spans 14 residues. The germline V gene encodes CDR1 MDHEN and CDR2 SYDVKM. The DNA for the CDR3 is TGTGCCAGCAGTTTAGCCGGTGGGGCCAACGTCCTGACTTTC. It specifies CASSLAGGANVLTF.

The chain couples TRBV28 to TRBJ1-3; D is unclear. The CDR3 contains 15 residues. Per germline, CDR1 MDHEN and CDR2 SYDVKM. The V end lost 2 bases, the J end lost 0 bases, and 8 bases lay between the germline ends. This CDR3 is CASSLVVSSGNTIYF. CDR3 nucleotides: TGTGCCAGCAGTTTAGTAGTAAGCTCTGGAAACACCATATATTTT.

This CDR3 reads CASSFAYDRGAFF. CDR3 in DNA: TGTGCCAGCAGCTTCGCATACGACAGGGGTGCTTTCTTT. The chain links TRBV11-2 to TRBJ1-1; the match to TRBD1 covers 8 bases. Unmatched junction bases numbered 8, after V lost 3 bases and J lost 11 bases. The CDR3 has 13 amino acids. CDR1 is SGHAT and CDR2 is FQNNGV in the germline V gene.

The chain employs TRBV27 and TRBJ1-6, with D unresolved. The V gene lost 7 bases and the J gene lost 10 bases, with 23 bases spanning the gap. CDR1 is MNHEY and CDR2 is SMNVEV in the germline V gene (reference sequence). CDR3 length: 16 residues. The CDR3: CASTISIPGPGSPLHF. The CDR3, as DNA: TGTGCCAGCACCATATCAATCCCCGGCCCGGGGTCACCCCTCCACTTT.

A single count supports this clone. The chain employs TRBV5-1 and TRBJ2-5; TRBD2 matches at 10 bases. This CDR3 has 16 amino acids. The germline V gene encodes CDR1 SGHRS and CDR2 YFSETQ. J lost 1 base, V lost 3 bases, and 6 bases had no gene match. Here the CDR3 DNA reads TGCGCCAGCAGCTCGGCGGCTAGCGGGGGCCAAGAGACCCAGTACTTC. Protein: CASSSAASGGQETQYF.

This rearrangement joins TRBV2 to TRBJ2-1; 8 bases agree with TRBD1. The germline V gene has CDR1 SNHLY and CDR2 FYNNEI. Germline trimming cut 6 bases from V and 6 bases from J; bases unmatched to any gene: 10. This CDR3 comprises 15 residues. The DNA of the CDR3 is TGTGCCAGCAGCCGACGGTCCACAGGGGGCAATGAGCAGTTCTTC. This translates into CASSRRSTGGNEQFF.